This TCR beta chain was sequenced for a study of T cells in Graves' hyperthyroidism and ophthalmopathy. Background on the study: Blood from the periphery was taken at initial diagnosis, before any treatment.

As to this clonotype: Its ends do not fully match the called genes, so a read error is possible.

Amplification of TCR beta CDR3 regions used RNA as the template. HTBI primers drove first-round RT-PCR of the TCR CDR3. TCRdb reprocessed the multiplex PCR reads with MiXCR, giving one entry per CDR3 protein. The sample carries roughly 400,000 distinct CDR3 sequences, around 15% recorded once. Clinical symptoms, serum thyroxine, TRAb, thyroid ultrasound and orbital computed tomography established diagnosis. This TCR was sampled from a man between 45 and 60 years old with Graves' ophthalmopathy. Material: blood.

The CDR3 nucleotides read TGTGCCAGCAGCCTAGCGGGAGGGATGGCGCGCGAGCAGTACTTC. As protein: CASSLAGGMAREQYF. The chain joins TRBV7-6 to TRBJ2-7, with TRBD2 matching over 12 bases. Germline CDR1 is SGHVS and CDR2 is FNYEAQ. CDR3 length: 15 residues.